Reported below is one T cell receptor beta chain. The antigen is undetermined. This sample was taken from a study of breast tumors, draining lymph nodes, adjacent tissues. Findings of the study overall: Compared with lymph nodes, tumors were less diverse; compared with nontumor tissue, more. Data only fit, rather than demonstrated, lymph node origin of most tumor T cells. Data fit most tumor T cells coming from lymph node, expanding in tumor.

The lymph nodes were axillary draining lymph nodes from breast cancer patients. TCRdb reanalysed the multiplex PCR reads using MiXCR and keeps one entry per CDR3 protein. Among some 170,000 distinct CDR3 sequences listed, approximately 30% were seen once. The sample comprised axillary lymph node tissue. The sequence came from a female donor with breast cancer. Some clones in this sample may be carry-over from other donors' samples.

CDR3 sequence reads: CATSETAGNTIYF. CDR3 DNA: TGTGCCACCAGTGAGACAGCTGGAAACACCATATATTTT. The chain couples TRBV24-1 to TRBJ1-3, with D tentatively TRBD1 (5 bases). The CDR3 spans 13 residues. Per germline, CDR1 KGHDR and CDR2 SFDVKD. V lost 4 bases to trimming and J lost 2 bases, with 5 bases between them.